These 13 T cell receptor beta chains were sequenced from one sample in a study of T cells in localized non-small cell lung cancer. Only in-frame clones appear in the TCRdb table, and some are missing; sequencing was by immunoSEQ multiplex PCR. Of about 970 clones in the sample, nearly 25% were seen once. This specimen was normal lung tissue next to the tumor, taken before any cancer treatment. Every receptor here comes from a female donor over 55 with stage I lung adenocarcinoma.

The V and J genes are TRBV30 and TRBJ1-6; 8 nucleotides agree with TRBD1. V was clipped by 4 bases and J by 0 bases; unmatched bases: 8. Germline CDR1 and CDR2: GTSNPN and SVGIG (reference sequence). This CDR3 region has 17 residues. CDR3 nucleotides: TGTGCCTGGACCAATAAACAGGGGGACTCCTATAATTCACCCCTCCACTTT. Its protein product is CAWTNKQGDSYNSPLHF.

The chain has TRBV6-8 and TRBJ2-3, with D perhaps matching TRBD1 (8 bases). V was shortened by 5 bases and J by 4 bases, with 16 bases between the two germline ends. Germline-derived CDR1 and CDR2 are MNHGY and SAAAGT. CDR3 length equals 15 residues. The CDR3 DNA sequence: TGTGCCAGCAGTGCGGGGGACAGGACGGCAGATACGCAGTATTTT. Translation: CASSAGDRTADTQYF.

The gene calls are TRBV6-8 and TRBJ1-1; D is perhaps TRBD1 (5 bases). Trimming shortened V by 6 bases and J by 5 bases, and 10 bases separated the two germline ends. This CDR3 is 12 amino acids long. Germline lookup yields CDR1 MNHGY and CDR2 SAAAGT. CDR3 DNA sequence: TGTGCCAGCAGGAGGGACGTTACTGAAGCTTTCTTT. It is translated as CASRRDVTEAFF.

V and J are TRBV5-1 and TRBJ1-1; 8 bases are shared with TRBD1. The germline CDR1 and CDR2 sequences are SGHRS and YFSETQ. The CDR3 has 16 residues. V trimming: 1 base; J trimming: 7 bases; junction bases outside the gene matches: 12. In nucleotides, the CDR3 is TGCGCCAGCAGCTTGAGAATGACCGGACAGGGCGGTGAAGCTTTCTTT. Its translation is CASSLRMTGQGGEAFF.

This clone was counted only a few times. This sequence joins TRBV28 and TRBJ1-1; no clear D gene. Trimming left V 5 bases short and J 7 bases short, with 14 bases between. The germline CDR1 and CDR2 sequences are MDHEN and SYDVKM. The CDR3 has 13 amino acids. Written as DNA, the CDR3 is TGTGCCAGCAGTCCCCCGGACGGACGTGAAGCTTTCTTT. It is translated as CASSPPDGREAFF.

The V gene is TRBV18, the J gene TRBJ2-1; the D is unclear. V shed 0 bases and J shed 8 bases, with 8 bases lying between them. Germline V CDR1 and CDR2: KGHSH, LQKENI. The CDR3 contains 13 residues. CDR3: CASSPPALDEQFF. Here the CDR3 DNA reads TGTGCCAGCTCACCACCGGCTCTAGATGAGCAGTTCTTC.

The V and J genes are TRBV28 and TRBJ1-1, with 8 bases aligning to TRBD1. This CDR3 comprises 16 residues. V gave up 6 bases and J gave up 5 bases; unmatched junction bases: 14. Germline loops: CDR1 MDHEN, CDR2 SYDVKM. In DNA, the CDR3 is TGTGCCAGCAGACAGACAGGGGATGGTGTGAGGACTGAAGCTTTCTTT. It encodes CASRQTGDGVRTEAFF.

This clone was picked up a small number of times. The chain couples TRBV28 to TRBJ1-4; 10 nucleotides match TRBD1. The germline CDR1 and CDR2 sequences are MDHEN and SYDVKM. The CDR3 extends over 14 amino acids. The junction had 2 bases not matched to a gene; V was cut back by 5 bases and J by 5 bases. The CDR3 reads CASSDRGLNEKLFF. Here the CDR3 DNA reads TGTGCCAGCAGTGACAGGGGGCTGAATGAAAAACTGTTTTTT.

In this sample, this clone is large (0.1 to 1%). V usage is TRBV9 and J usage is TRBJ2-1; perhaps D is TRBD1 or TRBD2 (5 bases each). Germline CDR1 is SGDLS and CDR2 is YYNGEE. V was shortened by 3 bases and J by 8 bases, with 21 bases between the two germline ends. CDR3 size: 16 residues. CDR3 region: CASSAEGTHLRDEQFF. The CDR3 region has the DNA TGTGCCAGCAGCGCCGAGGGGACCCACCTTAGGGATGAGCAGTTCTTC.

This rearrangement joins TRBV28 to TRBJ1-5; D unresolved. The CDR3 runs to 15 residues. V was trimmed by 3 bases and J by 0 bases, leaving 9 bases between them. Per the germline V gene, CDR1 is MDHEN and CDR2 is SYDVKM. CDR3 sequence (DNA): TGTGCCAGCAGTTTGTTGATCTCTAGCAATCAGCCCCAGCATTTT. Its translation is CASSLLISSNQPQHF.

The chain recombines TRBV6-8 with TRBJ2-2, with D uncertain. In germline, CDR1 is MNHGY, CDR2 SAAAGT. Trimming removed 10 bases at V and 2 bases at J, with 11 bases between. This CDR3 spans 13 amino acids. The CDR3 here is CATHRENTGELFF. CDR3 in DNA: TGTGCCACCCATCGAGAAAACACCGGGGAGCTGTTTTTT.

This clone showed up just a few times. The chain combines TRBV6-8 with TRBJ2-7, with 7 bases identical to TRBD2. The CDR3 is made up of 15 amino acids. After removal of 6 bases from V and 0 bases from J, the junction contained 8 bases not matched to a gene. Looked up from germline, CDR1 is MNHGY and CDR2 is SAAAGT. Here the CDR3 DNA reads TGTGCCAGCAGCTACGGCCTAGCGGACTCCTACGAGCAGTACTTC. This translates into CASSYGLADSYEQYF.

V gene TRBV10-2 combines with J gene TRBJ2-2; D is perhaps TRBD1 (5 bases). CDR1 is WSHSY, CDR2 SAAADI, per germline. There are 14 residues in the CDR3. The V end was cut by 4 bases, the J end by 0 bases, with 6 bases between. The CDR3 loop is CASSAGSNTGELFF. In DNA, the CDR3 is TGCGCCAGCAGTGCAGGGTCGAACACCGGGGAGCTGTTTTTT.